This TCR beta chain was captured by sequencing in a study of read filtering for tumor transcriptome and immune sequencing. About the research overall: Under 10 patients were R-ISS I, about 16 were R-ISS II, roughly seven were R-ISS III. RNA-seq yielded only 85 to 1273 TCR reads, IR-seq about 4 to 11 million.

This clonotype showed up just a few times. Its antigen is unidentified. The CDR3 runs 14 residues. V gave up 4 bases and J gave up 5 bases, with 14 bases separating them. Germline V gene data show CDR1 as PRHDT and CDR2 as FYEKMQ (reference sequence). From roughly 400 ng of RNA, a library with molecular barcoded alpha/delta and beta/gamma adaptors was made. TCRdb called the reads again in MiXCR, with one record for every CDR3 protein. The data hold approximately 140,000 distinct CDR3 sequences, with 13% observed a single time. Study-level results: Single-read clonotypes: roughly 81% of IR-seq clonotypes (roughly 4% of reads), about 70% of RNA-seq clonotypes (approximately 45% of reads). This fraction held mixed bone marrow immune cells after CD138-negative sorting.

The V call is TRBV13, the J call TRBJ2-5; a possible D gene is TRBD2 (5 bases). This receptor was identified in a donor at least 40 years old with multiple myeloma. The specimen was a population of CD138-negative cells sorted from bone marrow. For the CDR3, the DNA is TGTGCCAGCAGCTGGGCAGAGGGAAAGGAGACCCAGTACTTC. This translates into CASSWAEGKETQYF.